In its sample, the clone carrying this T cell receptor beta chain was seen a few times. No antigen is known for it. Germline V gene lookup returns CDR1 MNHNS and CDR2 SASEGT. V lost 2 bases and J lost 0, with 10 bases in between. The CDR3 runs to 16 residues. This sample was taken from a study of vaccination and CD4 T cells after COVID-19. As to treatment: roughly 10-day PBMC culture with coronavirus spike peptide pools or control peptides (ViraFEST assay). Antigen-specific T cells were expanded with peptide pools by ViraFEST, and TCRs were then sequenced. Sequencing of DNA taken from cultured CD4+ T cells relied on the Oncomine TCR Beta short-read assay. MiXCR was run by TCRdb on the PCR reads, yielding one entry per CDR3 protein. The sample consists of about 14,000 distinct CDR3 sequences, just under 30% of them appearing once.

The receptor was isolated from a human donor who received a COVID-19 vaccine. The genes are TRBV6-1 and TRBJ2-2; D not resolved. The sample in question was CD4+ T cells from blood, cultured in vitro, obtained before SARS-CoV-2 vaccination. CDR3 loop: CASSEFPAANTGELFF. For the CDR3, the DNA is TGTGCCAGCAGTGAATTTCCAGCAGCGAACACCGGGGAGCTGTTTTTT.